This TCR beta chain was captured by sequencing in a study of regulatory T cells in long-lasting Graves disease (dated by TCRdb to the early 2020s). Turning to the overall study: Persistent Graves' disease was defined as persistently positive TSH receptor autoantibodies together with antithyroid drug treatment for over 5 years. Patients with persistent Graves' disease were compared with patients with newly diagnosed Graves' disease using TCR sequencing and RNA sequencing of peripheral blood. The study was registered as a clinical trial and conducted in China. A total of 33 samples underwent TCR sequencing, from some 13 patients with persistent Graves' disease and some 20 patients with newly diagnosed Graves' disease. On average, persistent Graves' disease patients in the clinical cohort had been on antithyroid drugs for approximately ten years. Beyond this particular receptor, the publication reports: Persistent patients shared more public clonotypes among themselves (2,741) than newly diagnosed patients did (about 970). Sequencing and analysis were restricted to the TCR beta chain. The authors noted that the small sample size was a limitation that may lower accuracy. Persistent Graves' disease patients showed lower TCR Shannon entropy and fewer highly expanded clones than newly diagnosed patients, suggesting clonal expansion. Peripheral blood alone was examined, since thyroid tissue, which constituted the primary lesion, could not be accessed. TRBV28, TRBJ1-2 and TRBJ2-5 were preferentially used in persistent disease, while TRBV20-1 and TRBJ2-1 were favored in newly diagnosed disease.

The intended sense of this specimen's time point label: persistent/refractory GD, antithyroid drugs over 5 years with positive TRAb. RNA was extracted from PBMCs in TRIzol for both TCR sequencing and RNA sequencing. Graves' disease was diagnosed according to American Thyroid Association guidelines. The patients came from an endocrinology department in Xi'an, China. From each patient, nine milliliters of peripheral blood was collected into an EDTA anticoagulant tube. Ficoll Paque Plus density gradient separation was used to isolate PBMCs, and no additional T cell sorting was done. An Agilent 2100 Bioanalyzer and agarose gel were used to assess RNA quality, and a NanoDrop 2000 was used to measure RNA concentration. The CDR3 starts with the cysteine, ends with the phenylalanine, and has 13 residues. Only CDR3 DNA remains: 39 bases, in frame from the first base. Sequences SNHLY (CDR1) and FYNNEI (CDR2) are obtained from the germline V gene. V loses 2 bases, J loses 14 bases, and the germline ends lie 18 bases apart.

This clonotype was seen many times. The clone's antigen remains unknown. Base qualities are missing; no much larger clone stands one base away. The library was generated by multiplex PCR. The reads were generated on an Illumina HiSeq 4000. iRepertoire HTBI primers and Arm-PCR amplification of CDR3 regions were used to construct TCR beta libraries. Before sequencing, the PCR products underwent gel purification. Processing in the source paper ran as follows. A total of 62 TRBV and under 15 TRBJ segments were identified across samples and were used for gene usage analysis of CDR3 amino acid clonotypes. Filtered high-quality paired reads were merged into contigs using COPE and FqMerger. Contigs were aligned with BLAST to IMGT TRBV, TRBD and TRBJ reference genes, and CDR3 was defined per IMGT. Any clonotype with a frequency above 0.1% was counted as a highly expanded clone. Repertoire diversity was measured by Shannon entropy, and V-J evenness by the Gini coefficient. Public clonotypes were defined as clonotypes shared by more than one individual. TCRdb trimmed the raw reads at Q25, called clones with MiXCR and kept productive beta chains. Identical CDR3 proteins give one entry, which carries the most common genes and DNA. In this record, the V and J calls reflect TCRdb's handling and not the investigators' own analysis. The sample includes roughly 400,000 distinct CDR3 sequences, with around 21% observed a single time. Roughly 20% of the sample belongs to the ten largest clones.

This chain joins TRBV2 to TRBJ1-2; the D gene is unclear. The sequence derives from a female donor with Graves disease. The sequencing here drew on peripheral blood mononuclear cells (PBMCs), taken when the disease was refractory, from a patient treated with antithyroid drugs. The CDR3 has the sequence CASSEILAPSGTF. The nucleotide sequence reads TGTGCCAGCAGTGAAATCTTGGCGCCGTCGGGTACCTTC.